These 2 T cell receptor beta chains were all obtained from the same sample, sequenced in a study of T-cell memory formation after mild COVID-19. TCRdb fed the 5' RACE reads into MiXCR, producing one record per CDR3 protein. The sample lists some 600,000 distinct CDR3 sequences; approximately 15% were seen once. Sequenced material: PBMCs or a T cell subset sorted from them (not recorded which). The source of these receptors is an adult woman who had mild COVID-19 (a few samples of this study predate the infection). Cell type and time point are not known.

The CDR3 loop is CSARYARGPVYEQYF. The CDR3 DNA sequence: TGCAGTGCTAGATACGCCAGGGGGCCGGTTTACGAGCAGTACTTC. The chain uses TRBV20-1 and TRBJ2-7; TRBD1 matches at 8 bases. The germline CDR1 and CDR2 sequences are DFQATT and SNEGSKA (reference sequence). This CDR3 is 15 amino acids long. The junction had 10 bases not matched to a gene; V was cut back by 2 bases and J by 4 bases.

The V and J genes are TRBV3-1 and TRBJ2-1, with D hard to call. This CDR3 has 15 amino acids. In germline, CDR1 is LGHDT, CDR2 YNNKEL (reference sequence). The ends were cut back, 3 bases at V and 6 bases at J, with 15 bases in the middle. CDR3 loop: CASSHPGGRANEQFF. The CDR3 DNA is TGTGCCAGCAGCCACCCCGGCGGAAGGGCCAATGAGCAGTTCTTC.